This T cell receptor (beta chain) was captured by sequencing in a study of T-cell reconstitution after alpha-beta-depleted transplantation in children. The library targeted TCRbeta and was prepared with unique molecular identifiers. TCRdb used MiXCR to reprocess the PCR reads, holding one entry per CDR3 protein. The table includes approximately 390,000 distinct CDR3 sequences, 11% detected once. Germline V CDR1 and CDR2: LNHNV, YYDKDF (reference sequence). This CDR3 region has 15 residues. Losses at the gene ends were 0 bases for V and 12 bases for J; bases not matched to a gene: 11. The origin of this receptor is a human donor who donated a stem cell graft to a child with acute myeloid leukemia. The sample in question was PBMCs from the stem cell graft donor, obtained from the stem cell graft. This chain links TRBV15 with TRBJ2-1; 7 bases map to TRBD2. CDR3 in amino acids: CATSREAGTPVGQFF. The CDR3, as DNA: TGTGCCACCAGCAGAGAAGCGGGGACTCCGGTGGGGCAGTTCTTC. Variable domain in full (rest from reference TRBV15 and TRBJ2-1): DAMVIQNPRYQVTQFGKPVTLSCSQTLNHNVMYWYQQKSSQAPKLLFHYYDKDFNNEADTPDNFQSRRPNTSFCFLDIRSPGLGDTAMYLCATSREAGTPVGQFFGPGTRLTVL.